This T cell receptor beta chain stems from a study of blood T cells in healthy people across ages. About the study: The template switching approach captured approximately one barcoded beta molecule for every two T cells.

This CDR3 is 16 amino acids long. The V end lost 0 bases, the J end lost 1 base, and 12 bases lay between the germline ends. Germline CDR1 reads LGHDT; CDR2 reads YNNKEL (reference sequence). Combining a sample-barcoded 5' primer with a J-beta primer mix, a second PCR ran for roughly 7 to 12 cycles. TCRdb re-called the 5' RACE reads with MiXCR, one entry per CDR3 protein. The data contain some 930,000 distinct CDR3 sequences, 29% of them singletons. In addition, the sample was reused for a study of T cells of mothers and their children. That source adds: Relative to unrelated pairs, biologically related mother-child dyads exhibited marginally greater, non-significant overlap.

V and J are TRBV3-1 and TRBJ1-1; perhaps TRBD1 as D (6 bases). The origin of this receptor is a woman aged 40 to 55 in good health. The material sequenced was blood. The CDR3 reads CASSQDGGAGNTEAFF. CDR3 nucleotides: TGTGCCAGCAGCCAAGATGGGGGGGCGGGGAACACTGAAGCTTTCTTT. The full variable domain, in which reference TRBV3-1 and TRBJ1-1 provide the parts outside the CDR3, is DTAVSQTPKYLVTQMGNDKSIKCEQNLGHDTMYWYKQDSKKFLKIMFSYNNKELIINETVPNRFSPKSPDKAHLNLHINSLELGDSAVYFCASSQDGGAGNTEAFFGQGTRLTVV.